Each of the 7 T cell receptor beta chains below was sequenced from the same sample in a study of T-cell memory formation after mild COVID-19. A single record per CDR3 protein comes from TCRdb applying MiXCR to the 5' RACE reads. The repertoire consists of about 340,000 distinct CDR3 sequences, with approximately 15% occurring once and the leading ten covering 20% to 25%. The specimen sequenced was PBMCs or a T cell subset sorted from them (not recorded which). These receptors all come from a man aged 18 to 30 who had mild COVID-19 (a few samples of this study predate the infection). Cell type and time point are not known.

This clonotype turned up a few times. V gene TRBV19 combines with J gene TRBJ2-7; 7 bases are shared with TRBD1. The CDR3 spans 15 residues. After removal of 7 bases from V and 5 bases from J, the junction contained 14 bases not matched to a gene. CDR1 and CDR2 from the germline V gene are LNHDA and SQIVND (reference sequence). In nucleotides, the CDR3 is TGTGCCAGTACTACGCCGGGACAGCATCTCGACGAGCAGTACGTC. This gives the protein CASTTPGQHLDEQYV.

CDR3 loop: CASSYRQPLNEKLFF. The CDR3 region has the DNA TGTGCCAGCAGCTACAGACAGCCTTTGAATGAAAAACTGTTTTTT. This chain joins TRBV12-3 or TRBV12-4 and TRBJ1-4, with D perhaps matching TRBD1 (5 bases). The CDR3 is 15 amino acids. V was clipped by 6 bases and J by 5 bases, with 16 bases between them.

This clonotype was observed a few times. The V gene is TRBV4-3, the J gene TRBJ1-6; no clear D gene. Germline CDR1 LGHNA, CDR2 YSLEER. The V end was cut by 0 bases, the J end by 10 bases, with 7 bases between. This CDR3 region has 13 residues. CDR3 residues: CASSQEVLSPLHF. The DNA of the CDR3 is TGCGCCAGCAGCCAAGAGGTGCTCTCACCCCTCCACTTT.

This clonotype was observed a handful of times. The chain joins TRBV20-1 to TRBJ2-5; tentative D call: TRBD1 (6 bases). This CDR3 comprises 15 residues. Deletions cut 0 bases from V and 4 bases from J, with 15 bases between. Looked up from germline, CDR1 is DFQATT and CDR2 is SNEGSKA (reference sequence). CDR3 sequence: CSARDETGLGETQYF. The CDR3 DNA follows: TGCAGTGCTAGAGATGAGACAGGCCTGGGAGAGACCCAGTACTTC.

A few counts support this clonotype. This sequence joins TRBV6-4 and TRBJ2-7, with D unclear. Germline-derived CDR1 and CDR2 are MRHNA and SNTAGT. The germline V and J ends were trimmed by 7 bases and 6 bases, with 13 bases remaining between them. The CDR3 extends over 12 amino acids. The CDR3: CASNTFDCEQYV. The DNA for the CDR3 is TGTGCCAGCAACACATTCGATTGCGAGCAGTACGTC.

The V and J genes are TRBV20-1 and TRBJ2-4; TRBD2 agrees at 7 bases. The CDR3 contains 14 residues. With 3 bases clipped from V and 4 bases from J, the junction kept 6 bases outside the gene matches. CDR1 is DFQATT, CDR2 SNEGSKA, per germline (reference sequence). The CDR3 sequence is CSASPASGKNIQYF. CDR3 in DNA: TGCAGTGCTAGCCCGGCTAGCGGAAAAAACATTCAGTACTTC.

This clonotype occurred a few times. The chain is built from TRBV2 and TRBJ2-3, with no clear D. This CDR3 comprises 11 residues. The V end was cut by 4 bases, the J end by 7 bases, with 6 bases between. Germline-derived CDR1 and CDR2 are SNHLY and FYNNEI. CDR3 amino acids: CASSAANTQYF. The CDR3 DNA reads as TGTGCCAGCAGTGCGGCAAATACGCAGTATTTT.